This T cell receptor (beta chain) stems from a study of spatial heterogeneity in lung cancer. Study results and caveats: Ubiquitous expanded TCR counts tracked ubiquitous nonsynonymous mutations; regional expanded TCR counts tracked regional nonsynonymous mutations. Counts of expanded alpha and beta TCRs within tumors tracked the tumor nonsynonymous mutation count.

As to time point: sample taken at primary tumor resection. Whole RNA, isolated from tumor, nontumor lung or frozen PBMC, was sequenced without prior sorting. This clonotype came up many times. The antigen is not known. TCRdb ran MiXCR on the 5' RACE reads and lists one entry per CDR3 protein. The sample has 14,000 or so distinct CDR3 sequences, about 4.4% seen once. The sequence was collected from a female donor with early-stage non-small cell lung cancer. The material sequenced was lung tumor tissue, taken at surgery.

The CDR3 DNA sequence: TGTGCCAGCAGTTTTGCGGGGGCTGGAAACACCATATATTTT. Its translation: CASSFAGAGNTIYF. The V and J genes are TRBV28 and TRBJ1-3; possibly TRBD1 for D (5 bases). Germline V gene sequence: CDR1 MDHEN, CDR2 SYDVKM. The CDR3 runs to 14 residues. The V end was cut by 3 bases, the J end by 2 bases, with 8 bases between.